A single sample is the source of the 19 T cell receptor beta chains below, sequenced in a study of cytomegalovirus exposure and HLA in healthy donors. PCR amplification relied on 60 Vbeta primers (plus 13 Jbeta primers). Clones were sequenced by immunoSEQ multiplex PCR, and TCRdb holds only the in-frame ones, with some missing. The sample shows over 150,000 clones, over 70% of them seen only once. The sample taken for sequencing was PBMCs. The origin of the receptors is a woman aged 45-65 years in good health and CMV-seropositive.

The chain joins TRBV7-6 to TRBJ2-3, with TRBD2 identical over 8 bases. The CDR3 totals 16 residues. Germline CDR1 and CDR2: SGHVS and FNYEAQ. The junction had 10 bases not matched to a gene; V was cut back by 1 base and J by 7 bases. The CDR3 sequence: CASSLEGPPGGNTQYF. The CDR3 nucleotides are TGTGCCAGCAGCTTAGAGGGTCCACCGGGGGGGAATACGCAGTATTTT. Full variable domain (rest looked up from reference TRBV7-6 and TRBJ2-3): GAGVSQSPRYKVTKRGQDVALRCDPISGHVSLYWYRQALGQGPEFLTYFNYEAQQDKSGLPNDRFSAERPEGSISTLTIQRTEQRDSAMYRCASSLEGPPGGNTQYFGPGTRLTVL.

The rearrangement links TRBV13 to TRBJ2-1, with a weak D call TRBD1 (6 bases). This CDR3 is built from 14 residues. Trimming took 4 bases from V and 2 from J, leaving 9 bases between them. Germline lookup yields CDR1 PRHDT and CDR2 FYEKMQ (reference sequence). CDR3 amino acids: CASSSRQAYNEQFF. In nucleotides, the CDR3 is TGTGCCAGCAGCTCCCGACAGGCCTACAATGAGCAGTTCTTC.

The rearrangement uses TRBV5-1 and TRBJ1-4; weak D call: TRBD1 (6 bases). The CDR3 is made up of 14 amino acids. V lost 3 bases and J 0 bases, leaving 6 bases between the germline ends. Germline CDR1 and CDR2: SGHRS and YFSETQ. The CDR3, as DNA: TGCGCCAGCAGCTCAGGGGCAACTAATGAAAAACTGTTTTTT. This codes for CASSSGATNEKLFF.

The chain combines TRBV5-4 with TRBJ2-1; TRBD2 is a possible D gene (6 bases). CDR1 is SGHNT and CDR2 is YYREEE in the germline V gene (reference sequence). V was pared by 6 bases and J by 5 bases, with 18 bases between. This CDR3 has 15 amino acids. DNA of the CDR3: TGTGCCAGCACCTACGGGGGATACTCTAACAATGAGCAGTTCTTC. Amino acid sequence: CASTYGGYSNNEQFF.

The chain links TRBV5-1 to TRBJ2-1, with 8 positions matching TRBD1. J gave up 6 bases and V 2 bases, and 4 bases lay outside the gene matches. The CDR3 length is 14 residues. The V gene's germline CDR1 is SGHRS and CDR2 YFSETQ. The CDR3 sequence is CASSFQGASNEQFF. CDR3 nucleotides: TGCGCCAGCAGCTTTCAGGGGGCAAGCAATGAGCAGTTCTTC.

This chain connects TRBV28 to TRBJ2-7; D remains ambiguous. V lost 2 bases and J lost 6, with 23 bases in between. Germline CDR1 and CDR2: MDHEN and SYDVKM. The CDR3 has 17 residues. The CDR3 region is CASSLIMSPQKTGEQYF. In nucleotides, the CDR3 is TGTGCCAGCAGTTTAATAATGTCCCCTCAGAAGACGGGCGAGCAGTACTTC. Supplemented by reference TRBV28 and TRBJ2-7, the full variable domain reads DVKVTQSSRYLVKRTGEKVFLECVQDMDHENMFWYRQDPGLGLRLIYFSYDVKMKEKGDIPEGYSVSREKKERFSLILESASTNQTSMYLCASSLIMSPQKTGEQYFGPGTRLTVT.

This chain joins TRBV6-1 and TRBJ1-5, with 7 bases that match TRBD1. V dropped 5 bases and J dropped 2; count of bases not matched to a gene: 0. Germline V gene sequence: CDR1 MNHNS, CDR2 SASEGT. The CDR3 is 13 residues long. The CDR3 reads CASSTGGNQPQHF. DNA for the CDR3: TGTGCCAGCAGTACAGGGGGCAATCAGCCCCAGCATTTT.

The chain carries TRBV5-5 and TRBJ1-6; TRBD1 aligns across 10 bases. Per germline, CDR1 SGHKS and CDR2 YYEKEE (reference sequence). The CDR3 totals 16 residues. J was trimmed by 7 bases and V by 4 bases; bases with no gene match: 8. CDR3 nucleotide sequence: TGTGCCAGCAGCATCACCGCGGACAGGGGGAATTCACCCCTCCACTTT. It yields the protein CASSITADRGNSPLHF.

This clone showed up just once. The chain employs TRBV5-4 and TRBJ2-1, with 7 bases that match TRBD2. Germline trimming cut 0 bases from V and 7 bases from J; bases unmatched to any gene: 10. The CDR3 is 16 amino acids. CDR1 and CDR2 (germline): SGHNT, YYREEE (reference sequence). CDR3 in amino acids: CASSLVASGLRNEQFF. DNA of the CDR3: TGTGCCAGCAGCTTGGTGGCTAGCGGTCTCCGGAATGAGCAGTTCTTC. Supplemented by reference TRBV5-4 and TRBJ2-1, the full variable domain reads ETGVTQSPTHLIKTRGQQVTLRCSSQSGHNTVSWYQQALGQGPQFIFQYYREEENGRGNFPPRFSGLQFPNYSSELNVNALELDDSALYLCASSLVASGLRNEQFFGPGTRLTVL.

The genes are TRBV6-6 and TRBJ1-2; 9 positions match TRBD1. Germline-derived CDR1 and CDR2 are MNHNY and SVGAGI (reference sequence). CDR3 size: 14 residues. With 5 bases clipped from V and 8 bases from J, the junction kept 9 bases outside the gene matches. CDR3 bases: TGTGCCAGCAGTGACCGGGACAGGGTGGGAGGCTACACCTTC. It specifies CASSDRDRVGGYTF.

This chain connects TRBV7-2 to TRBJ2-7, with D possibly matching TRBD2 (5 bases). Trimming took 4 bases from V and 2 from J, leaving 12 bases between them. The CDR3 runs to 14 residues. Germline lookup yields CDR1 SGHTA and CDR2 FQGNSA. The CDR3 bases are TGTGCCAGCAGCTCCGGACTGAGCACCTACGAGCAGTACTTC. Translating it yields CASSSGLSTYEQYF.

The chain carries TRBV11-2 and TRBJ2-7; a weak D match, TRBD1 (6 bases). The CDR3 length is 15 residues. Trimming cost V 1 base and J 3 bases, with 13 bases left between them. Germline assignment: CDR1 SGHAT and CDR2 FQNNGV. This chain's CDR3 is CASSLGPGVGYEQYF. CDR3 DNA sequence: TGTGCCAGCAGCTTAGGGCCAGGGGTCGGCTACGAGCAGTACTTC.

This clone was found a few times. The gene calls are TRBV29-1 and TRBJ1-2; 7 bases fit TRBD1. Germline-derived CDR1 and CDR2 are SQVTM and ANQGSEA. V lost 6 bases, J lost 4 bases, and 8 bases stayed unmatched. This CDR3 has 13 residues. The CDR3 here is CSVELRQGYGYTF. Written as DNA, the CDR3 is TGCAGCGTCGAACTCAGACAGGGCTATGGCTACACCTTC.

This clone was seen a handful of times. J is TRBJ1-4 and V is TRBV7-9; 7 positions match TRBD1. Germline assignment: CDR1 SEHNR and CDR2 FQNEAQ (reference sequence). J gave up 0 bases and V 3 bases, and 4 bases lay outside the gene matches. The CDR3 is 16 amino acids. CDR3 nucleotide sequence: TGTGCCAGCAGCTTTAGGACAGGTCCAACTAATGAAAAACTGTTTTTT. Protein sequence: CASSFRTGPTNEKLFF.

This clone was seen a handful of times. The CDR3 loop reads CASSQGDRAQDLYGYTF. The CDR3 coding sequence is TGTGCCAGCAGCCAAGGAGACAGGGCACAAGATCTTTATGGCTACACCTTC. V is TRBV4-2 and J is TRBJ1-2, with 7 bases aligning to TRBD1. The CDR3 is 17 residues long. Germline trimming cut 1 base from V and 5 bases from J; bases unmatched to any gene: 13. Germline V gives CDR1 LGHNA, CDR2 YNFKEQ.

V is TRBV19 and J is TRBJ2-7; TRBD1 might be the D (6 bases). The CDR3 length is 16 residues. V lost 0 bases and J 0 bases, leaving 12 bases between the germline ends. CDR1 LNHDA and CDR2 SQIVND come from the germline V gene (reference sequence). CDR3 sequence reads: CASSIDRQVGSYEQYF. CDR3 sequence (DNA): TGTGCCAGTAGTATAGATCGACAGGTAGGCTCCTACGAGCAGTACTTC.

The chain uses TRBV7-2 and TRBJ2-5, with D possibly being TRBD2 (6 bases). The DNA end favors TRBJ2-7, so the J call may be wrong. CDR1 SGHTA and CDR2 FQGNSA come from the germline V gene. The length of the CDR3 is 14 residues. CDR3 DNA sequence: TGTGCCAGCAGCTTAGACGGAGGGGCCTACGAGCAGTACTTC. This gives the protein CASSLDGGAYEQYF.

This sequence joins TRBV13 and TRBJ1-5; 9 bases fit TRBD1. This CDR3 region has 15 residues. CDR1 and CDR2 from the germline V gene are PRHDT and FYEKMQ (reference sequence). Trimming at V came to 4 bases and at J to 4 bases, leaving 5 bases not matched to a gene. The DNA of the CDR3 is TGTGCCAGCAGCTCAAACAGGGGGCATAATCAGCCCCAGCATTTT. Its translation is CASSSNRGHNQPQHF.

Details on this clone: Germline and junction disagree at one end, which may indicate a read error. The V gene is TRBV28, the J gene TRBJ1-5; no reliable D call. The CDR3 spans 14 residues. Germline V CDR1 and CDR2: MDHEN, SYDVKM. CDR3 amino acids: CAGRGSGGGQPQHF. The CDR3 region has the DNA TGTGCCGGCAGAGGGTCGGGAGGCGGGCAGCCCCAGCATTTT.